This paragraph covers one TCR beta chain sequence. TCRdb analysed the 5' RACE reads with MiXCR anew, one entry per CDR3 protein. The profile shows about 560,000 distinct CDR3 sequences, 15% to 20% of them singletons. The data were obtained in a study of T-cell memory formation after mild COVID-19. The CDR3 covers 16 residues. CDR1 and CDR2 from the germline V gene are SGHRS and YFSETQ. Between the trimmed V and J ends, which lost 0 bases and 2 bases, there was a span of 12 bases. Sequencing was performed on PBMCs or a T cell subset sorted from them (not recorded which). The receptor was isolated from an adult woman who had mild COVID-19 (a few samples of this study predate the infection). Cell type and time point are not known. V usage is TRBV5-1 and J usage is TRBJ2-1; D not certain. The CDR3 sequence is CASSLVTVGPYNEQFF. CDR3 coding DNA: TGCGCCAGCAGCTTGGTAACCGTGGGCCCCTACAATGAGCAGTTCTTC.